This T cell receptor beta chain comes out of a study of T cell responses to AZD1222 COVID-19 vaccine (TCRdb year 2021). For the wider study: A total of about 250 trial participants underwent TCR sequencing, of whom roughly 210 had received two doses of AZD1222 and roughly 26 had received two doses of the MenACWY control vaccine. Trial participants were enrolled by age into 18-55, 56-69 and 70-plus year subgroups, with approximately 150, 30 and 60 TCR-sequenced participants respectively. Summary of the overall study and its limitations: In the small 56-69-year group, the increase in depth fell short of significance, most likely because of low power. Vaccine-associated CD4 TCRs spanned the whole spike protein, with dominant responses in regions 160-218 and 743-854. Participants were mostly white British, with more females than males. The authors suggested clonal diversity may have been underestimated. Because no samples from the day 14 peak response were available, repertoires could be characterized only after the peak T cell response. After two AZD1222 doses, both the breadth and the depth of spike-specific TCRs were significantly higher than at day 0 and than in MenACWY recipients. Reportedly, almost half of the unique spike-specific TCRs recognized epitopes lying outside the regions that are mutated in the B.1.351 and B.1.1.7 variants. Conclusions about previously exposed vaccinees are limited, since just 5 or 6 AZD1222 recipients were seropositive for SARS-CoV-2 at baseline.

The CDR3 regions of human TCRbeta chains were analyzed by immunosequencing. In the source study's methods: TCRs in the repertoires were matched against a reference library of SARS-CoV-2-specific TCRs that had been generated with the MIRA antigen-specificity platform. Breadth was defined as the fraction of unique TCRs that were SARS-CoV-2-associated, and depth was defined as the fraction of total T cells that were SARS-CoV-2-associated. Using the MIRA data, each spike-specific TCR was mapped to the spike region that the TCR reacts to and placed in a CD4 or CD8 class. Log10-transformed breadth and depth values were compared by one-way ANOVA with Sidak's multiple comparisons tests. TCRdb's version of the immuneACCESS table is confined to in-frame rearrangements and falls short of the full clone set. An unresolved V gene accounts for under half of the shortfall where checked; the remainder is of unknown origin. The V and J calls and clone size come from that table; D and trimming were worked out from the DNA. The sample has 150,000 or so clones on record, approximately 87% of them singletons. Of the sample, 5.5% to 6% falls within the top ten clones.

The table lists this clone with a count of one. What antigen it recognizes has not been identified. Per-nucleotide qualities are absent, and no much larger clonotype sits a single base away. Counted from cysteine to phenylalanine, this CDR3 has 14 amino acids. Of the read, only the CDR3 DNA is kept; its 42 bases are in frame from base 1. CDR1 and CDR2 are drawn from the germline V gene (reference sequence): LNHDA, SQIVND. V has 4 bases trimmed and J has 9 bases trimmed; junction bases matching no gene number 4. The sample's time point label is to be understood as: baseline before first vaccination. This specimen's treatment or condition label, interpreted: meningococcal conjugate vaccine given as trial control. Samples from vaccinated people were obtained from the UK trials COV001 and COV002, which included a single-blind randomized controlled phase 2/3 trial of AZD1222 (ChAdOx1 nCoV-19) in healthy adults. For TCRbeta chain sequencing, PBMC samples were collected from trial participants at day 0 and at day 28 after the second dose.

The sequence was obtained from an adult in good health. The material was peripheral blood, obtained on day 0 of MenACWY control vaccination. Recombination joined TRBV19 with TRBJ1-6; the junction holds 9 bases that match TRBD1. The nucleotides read TGTGCCAGTAGTACCGGGACAGGGAGTTCACCCCTCCACTTT. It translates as CASSTGTGSSPLHF.